This TCR beta chain comes out of a study of somatic mutations in cytotoxic T cells in rheumatoid arthritis. Study at large: Including V beta1+ cells that were sequenced for TCRB, some T-cell populations stained with V beta antibodies were flow-sorted at nearly 100% purity.

This clone was counted only a few times. Its antigen is not identified. Some clones are missing from TCRdb's copy, which holds only in-frame ones; the method was immunoSEQ multiplex PCR. Of about 12,000 clones in the sample, over 70% were seen once. CDR1 and CDR2 from the germline V gene are SGDLS and YYNGEE. The CDR3 spans 14 residues. V lost 3 bases, J lost 4 bases, and 13 bases lay in between. Overall study findings and caveats: The largest CD8+ clone made up over 20% of CD8+ cells in 8 of 65 patients. CD8+ T cells showed clonality that did not differ significantly between patients with rheumatoid arthritis and age-matched healthy controls. CD8+ clonality increased with age in rheumatoid arthritis patients but not in healthy controls.

Source material: CD8+ T cells sorted from blood. This receptor was taken from a man aged 45-65 years in good health. V usage is TRBV9 and J usage is TRBJ1-2; D perhaps matches TRBD1 (5 bases). The DNA for the CDR3 is TGTGCCAGCAGCGCCCTCACAGGCCTCTATGGCTACACCTTC. It encodes CASSALTGLYGYTF. The whole variable domain, remainder taken from reference TRBV9 and TRBJ1-2, is DSGVTQTPKHLITATGQRVTLRCSPRSGDLSVYWYQQSLDQGLQFLIQYYNGEERAKGNILERFSAQQFPDLHSELNLSSLELGDSALYFCASSALTGLYGYTFGSGTRLTVV.